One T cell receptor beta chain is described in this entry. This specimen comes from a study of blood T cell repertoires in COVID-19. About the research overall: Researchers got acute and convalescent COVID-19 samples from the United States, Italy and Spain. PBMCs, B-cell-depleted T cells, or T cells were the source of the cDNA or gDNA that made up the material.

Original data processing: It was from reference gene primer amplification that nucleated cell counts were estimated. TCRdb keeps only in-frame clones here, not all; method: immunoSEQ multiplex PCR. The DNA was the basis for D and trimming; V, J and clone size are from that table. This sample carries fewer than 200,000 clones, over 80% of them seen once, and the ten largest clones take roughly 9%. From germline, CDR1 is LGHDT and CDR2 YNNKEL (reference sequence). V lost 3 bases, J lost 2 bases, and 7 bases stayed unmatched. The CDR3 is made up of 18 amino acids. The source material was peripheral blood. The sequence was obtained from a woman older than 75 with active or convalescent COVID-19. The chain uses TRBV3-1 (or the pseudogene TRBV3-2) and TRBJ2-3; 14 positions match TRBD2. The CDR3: CASSHRLAGGLNTDTQYF. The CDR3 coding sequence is TGTGCCAGCAGCCACAGACTAGCGGGGGGGCTTAACACAGATACGCAGTATTTT.